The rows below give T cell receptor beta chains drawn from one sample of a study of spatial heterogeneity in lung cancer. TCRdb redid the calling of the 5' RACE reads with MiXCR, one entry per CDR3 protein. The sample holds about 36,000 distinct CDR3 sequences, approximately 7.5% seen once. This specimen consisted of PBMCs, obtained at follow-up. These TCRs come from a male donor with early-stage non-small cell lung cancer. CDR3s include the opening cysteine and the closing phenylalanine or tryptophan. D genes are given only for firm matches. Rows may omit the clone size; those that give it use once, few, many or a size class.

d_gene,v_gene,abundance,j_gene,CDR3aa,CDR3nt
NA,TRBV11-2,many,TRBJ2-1,CASSLRGAGEQFF,TGTGCCAGCAGCTTGCGCGGGGCCGGTGAGCAGTTCTTC
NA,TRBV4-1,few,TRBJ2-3,CASSQEARTDTQYF,TGCGCCAGCAGCCAAGAGGCTCGCACAGATACGCAGTATTTT
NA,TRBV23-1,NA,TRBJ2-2,CASSQSTANTGELFF,TGCGCCAGCAGTCAATCTACGGCGAACACCGGGGAGCTGTTTTTT
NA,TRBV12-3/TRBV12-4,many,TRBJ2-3,CASSFTRYLDTQYF,TGTGCCAGCAGTTTTACCCGCTATCTGGATACGCAGTATTTT
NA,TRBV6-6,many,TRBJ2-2,CASSYSRMGGYTGELFF,TGTGCCAGCAGTTACTCGAGGATGGGGGGCTACACCGGGGAGCTGTTTTTT
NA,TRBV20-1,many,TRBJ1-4,CSAREGLTNEKLFF,TGCAGTGCTAGAGAAGGGTTAACTAATGAAAAACTGTTTTTT
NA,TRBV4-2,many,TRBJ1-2,CASSQDGTGHLGYTF,TGTGCCAGCAGCCAAGATGGTACAGGGCACCTTGGCTACACCTTC
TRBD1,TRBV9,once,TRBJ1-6,CASSVETGTSPLHF,TGTGCCAGCAGCGTCGAGACAGGGACTTCACCCCTCCACTTT
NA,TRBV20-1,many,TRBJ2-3,CSVPSTGSTDTQYF,TGCAGTGTCCCTAGCACAGGGTCCACAGATACGCAGTATTTT
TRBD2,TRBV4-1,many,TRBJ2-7,CASSQSGLAGGSSYEQYF,TGCGCCAGCAGCCAATCGGGGCTAGCGGGGGGTTCCTCCTACGAGCAGTACTTC
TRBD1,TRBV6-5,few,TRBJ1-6,CASSLIQGQYNSPLHF,TGTGCCAGCAGTTTGATCCAGGGACAGTATAATTCACCCCTCCACTTT
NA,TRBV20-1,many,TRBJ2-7,CSASLPGKWYEQYF,TGCAGTGCTAGCCTACCAGGGAAGTGGTACGAGCAGTACTTC
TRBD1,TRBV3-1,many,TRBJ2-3,CASSQAGTGLWWYF,TGTGCCAGCAGCCAGGCCGGGACAGGGCTATGGTGGTATTTT
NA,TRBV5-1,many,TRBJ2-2,CASSLAARDTGELFF,TGCGCCAGCAGCTTGGCGGCTAGGGACACCGGGGAGCTGTTTTTT
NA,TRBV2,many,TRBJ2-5,CASRLGETQYF,TGTGCCAGCAGACTCGGAGAGACCCAGTACTTC
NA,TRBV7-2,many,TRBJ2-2,CASSSRLGELFF,TGTGCCAGCAGCTCCCGCTTAGGGGAGCTGTTTTTT
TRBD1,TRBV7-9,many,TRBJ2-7,CASSRGGANEQYF,TGTGCCAGCAGCCGAGGGGGCGCGAACGAGCAGTACTTC
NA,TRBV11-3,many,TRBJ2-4,CASSSAGENIQYF,TGTGCCAGCAGCTCAGCAGGGGAAAACATTCAGTACTTC
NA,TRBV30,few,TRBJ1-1,CAWGHMNTEAFF,TGTGCCTGGGGACACATGAACACTGAAGCTTTCTTT
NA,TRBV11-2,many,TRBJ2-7,CASSLASREQYF,TGTGCCAGCAGCTTAGCTTCAAGAGAGCAGTACTTC
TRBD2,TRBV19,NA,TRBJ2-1,CASGGWNEQFF,TGTGCCAGCGGGGGGTGGAATGAGCAGTTCTTC
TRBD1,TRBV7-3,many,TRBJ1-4,CASSLTGQPNEKLFF,TGTGCCAGCAGCTTAACGGGACAGCCTAATGAAAAACTGTTTTTT
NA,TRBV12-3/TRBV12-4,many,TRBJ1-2,CASSLIQGGEVGYTF,TGTGCCAGCAGTCTCATACAGGGAGGTGAGGTTGGCTACACCTTC
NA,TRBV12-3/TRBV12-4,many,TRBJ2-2,CASSWAGELFF,TGTGCCAGCAGTTGGGCCGGGGAGCTGTTTTTT
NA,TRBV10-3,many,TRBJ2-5,CASRRQAGETQYF,TGTGCCAGCAGGAGACAGGCGGGGGAGACCCAGTACTTC
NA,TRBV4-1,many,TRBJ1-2,CASSQEGRANYGYTF,TGCGCCAGCAGCCAAGAGGGGCGAGCTAACTATGGCTACACCTTC
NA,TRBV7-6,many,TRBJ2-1,CASSRFGRQDNEQFF,TGTGCCAGCAGCCGATTTGGAAGACAGGACAATGAGCAGTTCTTC
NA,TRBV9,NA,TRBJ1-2,CASSVGSDTSYGYTF,TGTGCCAGCAGCGTAGGTTCGGACACGAGCTATGGCTACACCTTC
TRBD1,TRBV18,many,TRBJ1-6,CASSPPNLVGQGEKHNSPLHF,TGTGCCAGCTCACCACCGAACCTAGTAGGACAGGGCGAAAAGCATAATTCACCCCTCCACTTT
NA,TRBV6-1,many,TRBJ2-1,CASSTLSSYNEQFF,TGTGCCAGCAGTACACTGAGCTCCTACAATGAGCAGTTCTTC
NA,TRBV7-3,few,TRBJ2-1,CASRRDGLEQFF,TGTGCCAGCCGTAGGGATGGACTTGAGCAGTTCTTC
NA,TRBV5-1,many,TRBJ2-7,CASSSRTGSFGEQYF,TGCGCCAGCAGCTCGCGGACCGGATCCTTTGGCGAGCAGTACTTC
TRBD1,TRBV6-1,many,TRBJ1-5,CASSLGTELWQPQHF,TGTGCCAGCAGCCTGGGGACAGAATTATGGCAGCCCCAGCATTTT
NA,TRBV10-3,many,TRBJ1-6,CAISESKGSSPLHF,TGTGCCATCAGTGAGTCGAAGGGGAGTTCACCCCTCCACTTT
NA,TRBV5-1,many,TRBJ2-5,CASSLAEGVVETQYF,TGCGCCAGCAGCTTGGCCGAGGGGGTGGTAGAGACCCAGTACTTC
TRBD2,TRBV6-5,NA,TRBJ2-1,CASSTSGGEYNEQFF,TGTGCCAGCAGTACTAGCGGGGGGGAATACAATGAGCAGTTCTTC
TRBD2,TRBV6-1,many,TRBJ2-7,CATGLAGGSYEQYF,TGTGCCACAGGACTAGCGGGGGGCTCCTACGAGCAGTACTTC
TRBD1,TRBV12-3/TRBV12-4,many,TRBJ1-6,CASSPGDRENSPLHF,TGTGCCAGCAGTCCCGGGGACAGGGAGAATTCACCCCTCCACTTT
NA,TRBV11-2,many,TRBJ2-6,CASRLSGANVLTF,TGTGCCAGCCGCCTCTCTGGGGCCAACGTCCTGACTTTC
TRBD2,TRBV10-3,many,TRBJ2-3,CAISRGGRTDTQYF,TGTGCCATCTCCCGGGGGGGCCGCACAGATACGCAGTATTTT
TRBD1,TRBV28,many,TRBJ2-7,CASSPGQGFAREQYF,TGTGCCAGCAGCCCGGGACAGGGGTTCGCCCGGGAGCAGTACTTC
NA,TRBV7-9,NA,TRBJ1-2,CAGFSDYGFTF,TGTGCCGGATTCAGCGACTATGGCTTCACCTTC
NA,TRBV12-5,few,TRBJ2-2,CASGLVLTSGGNTGELFF,TGTGCTAGTGGTTTGGTATTAACGTCCGGGGGGAACACCGGGGAGCTGTTTTTT
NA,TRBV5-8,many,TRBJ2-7,CASSFGVFSYEQYF,TGTGCCAGCAGCTTTGGGGTCTTCTCCTACGAGCAGTACTTC
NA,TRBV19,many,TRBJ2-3,CASSSTGRTRDTQYF,TGTGCCAGTAGTAGCACGGGACGGACCAGGGATACGCAGTATTTT
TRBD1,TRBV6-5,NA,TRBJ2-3,CASSQNSGQPTDTQYF,TGTGCCAGCAGCCAGAACTCGGGACAGCCCACAGATACGCAGTATTTT
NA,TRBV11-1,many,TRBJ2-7,CASSFRRDRSYEQYF,TGTGCCAGCAGCTTCCGGCGGGACCGTTCCTACGAGCAGTACTTC
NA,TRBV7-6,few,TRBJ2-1,CASSLGGRSDNEQFF,TGTGCCAGCAGCTTAGGGGGCCGCTCGGACAATGAGCAGTTCTTC
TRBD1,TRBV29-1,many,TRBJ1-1,CSANRGLDTEAFF,TGCAGCGCTAACAGGGGGCTAGACACTGAAGCTTTCTTT